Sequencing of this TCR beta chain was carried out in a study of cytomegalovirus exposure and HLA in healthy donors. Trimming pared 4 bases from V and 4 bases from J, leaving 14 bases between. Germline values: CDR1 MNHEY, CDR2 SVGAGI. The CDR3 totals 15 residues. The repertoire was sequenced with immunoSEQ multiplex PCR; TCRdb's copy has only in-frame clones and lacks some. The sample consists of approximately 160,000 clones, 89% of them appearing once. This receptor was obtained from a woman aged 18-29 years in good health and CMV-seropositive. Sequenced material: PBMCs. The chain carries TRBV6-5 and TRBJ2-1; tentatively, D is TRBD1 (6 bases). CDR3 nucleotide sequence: TGTGCCAGCAGTTTCAGGGGAATCGGGTACAATGAGCAGTTCTTC. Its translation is CASSFRGIGYNEQFF.